This T cell receptor (beta chain) was recovered during a study of CD8 T cells in ankylosing spondylitis. Notes on the study in general: The study identified a TCR beta motif of several highly homologous variants that appeared characteristic of ankylosing spondylitis blood. Relatively rare in peripheral blood, disease-linked clones were also CD8+.

From the 5' RACE reads, TCRdb called clonotypes with MiXCR, one entry per CDR3 protein. In the table there are about 310,000 distinct CDR3 sequences, roughly 20% of which are singletons. As concerns this clonotype: As yet, its antigen is unknown.

Sequencing used blood, either unsorted or a sorted T cell fraction (not recorded which). This clonotype was sampled from a female donor with ankylosing spondylitis or in good health (not recorded which).

The CDR3 region is CASSGLNLRRENWPAGELFF. CDR3 bases: TGTGCCAGCAGCGGTCTGAATCTTCGGCGGGAGAATTGGCCAGCCGGGGAGCTGTTTTTT. The chain joins TRBV9 to TRBJ2-2, with 7 bases that match TRBD2. CDR3 length equals 20 residues. From germline, CDR1 is SGDLS and CDR2 YYNGEE. V was pared by 3 bases and J by 6 bases, with 23 bases of the junction left unmatched.